These T cell receptor beta chains were read from a single sample in a study of blood T cell repertoires in COVID-19. Clones were read by immunoSEQ multiplex PCR, and TCRdb kept only the in-frame ones, dropping some. The data show around 260,000 clones, with approximately 90% seen just once and approximately 1.2% held by the top ten. The sample comprised PBMCs or T cells enriched from blood (not recorded which). Receptors originate from a woman aged 25-40 years who had recovered from COVID-19. Each CDR3 is given with its conserved first and last residue. A D gene is named only where the DNA matches it firmly. Where a row states a size, it is once, few, many or the class of an expanded clone; other rows omit it.

v_call,cdr3_length,clone_size,d_call,j_call,cdr3_aa,cdr3_nt
TRBV10-3,15,.,TRBD1,TRBJ1-4,CAISSGTGHNEKLFF,TGTGCCATCAGCTCCGGGACAGGGCATAATGAAAAACTGTTTTTT
TRBV19,13,.,TRBD1,TRBJ1-1,CASSWTGDTEAFF,TGTGCCAGTAGTTGGACAGGGGACACTGAAGCTTTCTTT
TRBV27,13,.,.,TRBJ1-5,CASSSSIWQPQHF,TGTGCCAGCAGTTCCTCTATCTGGCAGCCCCAGCATTTT
TRBV29-1,13,.,.,TRBJ1-2,CSVLPTVFYGYTF,TGCAGCGTCTTACCGACAGTTTTTTATGGCTACACCTTC
TRBV5-1,14,.,TRBD1,TRBJ2-5,CASSVGQGRETQYF,TGCGCCAGCAGCGTTGGACAGGGACGGGAGACCCAGTACTTC
TRBV7-2,14,.,TRBD1,TRBJ2-5,CASSPRDRQETQYF,TGTGCCAGCAGCCCACGGGACAGACAAGAGACCCAGTACTTC
TRBV6-5,14,.,.,TRBJ1-2,CASSYLQGWYGYTF,TGTGCCAGCAGTTACCTGCAGGGTTGGTATGGCTACACCTTC
TRBV5-4,15,few,.,TRBJ2-1,CASSPVGRTYNEQFF,TGTGCCAGCAGCCCGGTGGGGCGAACCTACAATGAGCAGTTCTTC
TRBV11-2,14,.,TRBD1,TRBJ1-6,CASSSSTGSTPLHF,TGTGCCAGCAGCAGTTCGACAGGGTCGACTCCCCTCCACTTT
TRBV29-1,13,.,.,TRBJ2-7,CSVVRRDTYEQYF,TGCAGCGTTGTTCGGCGGGATACCTACGAGCAGTACTTC
TRBV18,19,.,.,TRBJ2-6,CASSPPQGTTLSGANVLTF,TGTGCCAGCTCACCACCGCAGGGGACGACTCTCTCTGGGGCCAACGTCCTGACTTTC